These 24 T cell receptor beta chains were all obtained from the same sample, sequenced in a study of OX40 agonist ivuxolimab in advanced cancers. Library preparation employed the immunoSEQ multiplex PCR assay. TCRdb re-hosts the immuneACCESS table, in-frame sequences only. Its copies lack some clones; in the studies checked, an unresolved V gene accounts for under half of them, and the cause for the rest is not known. The sample table shows tens of thousands of clones, and roughly 84% are seen once. In total, the top ten clones hold roughly 4.4% of the sample. The input for sequencing was CD4+ or CD8+ T cells sorted from blood, taken in a trial of the OX40 agonist ivuxolimab. These receptors were taken from an adult with an advanced solid tumor such as melanoma, head and neck, liver or kidney cancer.

The rearrangement joins TRBV19 to TRBJ2-3; either TRBD1 or TRBD2 may fit D (5 bases each). The V gene's germline CDR1 is LNHDA and CDR2 SQIVND (reference sequence). The V end lost 5 bases, the J end lost 2 bases, and 14 bases lay between the germline ends. This CDR3 has 15 residues. CDR3 amino acids: CASSPIGGNTDTQYF. The CDR3 DNA reads as TGTGCCAGTAGTCCGATTGGGGGTAACACAGATACGCAGTATTTT.

This chain links TRBV15 with TRBJ2-7, with D uncertain. Trimming stripped 0 bases from V and 6 bases from J, with 6 bases between. The CDR3 runs 12 residues. The germline V gene has CDR1 LNHNV and CDR2 YYDKDF (reference sequence). The DNA of the CDR3 is TGTGCCACCAGCAGAGATTGGATCGAGCAGTACTTC. Amino acids: CATSRDWIEQYF.

The chain carries TRBV19 and TRBJ1-5; 9 nucleotides match TRBD1. The CDR3 runs 13 residues. The J segment lost 7 bases and the V segment lost 5 bases, leaving 3 bases of the junction unmatched. CDR1 LNHDA and CDR2 SQIVND come from the germline V gene (reference sequence). CDR3: CASSWDREQPQHF. CDR3 in DNA: TGTGCCAGTAGTTGGGACAGGGAGCAGCCCCAGCATTTT.

The rearrangement joins TRBV28 to TRBJ2-7; TRBD2 might be the D (5 bases). The CDR3 runs to 15 residues. Looked up from germline, CDR1 is MDHEN and CDR2 is SYDVKM. V lost 5 bases, J lost 5 bases, and 19 bases lay in between. The CDR3 loop is CASSTWQDQADEQYF. The CDR3 bases are TGTGCCAGCAGTACCTGGCAGGATCAAGCGGACGAGCAGTACTTC.

The chain carries TRBV28 and TRBJ1-2, with D perhaps TRBD1 (6 bases). From germline, CDR1 is MDHEN and CDR2 SYDVKM. The V and J ends lost 5 bases and 6 bases respectively, with 10 bases between them. The CDR3 length is 12 residues. The CDR3 region is CASSQTGDGYTF. CDR3 nucleotide sequence: TGTGCCAGCAGTCAGACAGGAGATGGCTACACCTTC.

The rearrangement uses TRBV19 and TRBJ1-2, with D unclear. The germline V gene encodes CDR1 LNHDA and CDR2 SQIVND (reference sequence). V lost 5 bases to trimming and J lost 6 bases, with 13 bases between them. The CDR3 spans 13 residues. The CDR3 loop reads CASSPTMIDGYTF. In nucleotides, the CDR3 is TGTGCCAGTAGTCCTACGATGATCGATGGCTACACCTTC.

This chain connects TRBV28 to TRBJ2-6, with 7 nucleotides matching TRBD1. CDR3 length: 18 residues. Germline V gives CDR1 MDHEN, CDR2 SYDVKM. The junction had 8 bases not matched to a gene; V was cut back by 3 bases and J by 0 bases. The CDR3 here is CASSFSTGAASGANVLTF. The CDR3 bases are TGTGCCAGCAGTTTCTCTACAGGGGCCGCCTCTGGGGCCAACGTCCTGACTTTC.

The sample holds a few counts of this clone. The V call is TRBV7-2, the J call TRBJ2-7; D may be TRBD2 (6 bases). The CDR3 runs 11 residues. Trimming took off 5 bases at V and 7 bases at J, with 9 bases between the two ends. Germline V gene lookup returns CDR1 SGHTA and CDR2 FQGNSA. DNA of the CDR3: TGTGCCAGCAGCGACCGGGGGGAGCAGTACTTC. It is translated as CASSDRGEQYF.

This chain links TRBV21-1 with TRBJ2-5. TRBV21-1 is classified as a pseudogene. CDR3 length: 16 residues. The CDR3 loop reads CASSKALGRSRETQYF. The DNA of the CDR3 is TGTGCCAGCAGCAAAGCGCTCGGCAGGTCGAGGGAGACCCAGTACTTC.

This chain connects TRBV18 to TRBJ2-3, with 8 bases lining up with TRBD2. J gave up 5 bases and V 3 bases, and 7 bases lay outside the gene matches. Germline lookup yields CDR1 KGHSH and CDR2 LQKENI. The CDR3 has 15 amino acids. The CDR3 bases are TGTGCCAGCTCACCGCCCGTGGCGGGGGGAGATACGCAGTATTTT. Translation: CASSPPVAGGDTQYF.

This clone was counted a single time. The rearrangement links TRBV28 to TRBJ2-7, with a weak D call TRBD1 (5 bases). Per germline, CDR1 MDHEN and CDR2 SYDVKM. Between the trimmed V and J ends, which lost 2 bases and 6 bases, there was a span of 11 bases. The CDR3 totals 13 residues. In DNA, the CDR3 is TGTGCCAGCAGTTTAGACAGCCTGATCGAGCAGTACTTC. Protein product: CASSLDSLIEQYF.

This chain uses TRBV30 with TRBJ1-1; D is unresolved. Trimming pared 0 bases from V and 6 bases from J, leaving 14 bases between. CDR3 size: 14 residues. The germline gives CDR1 GTSNPN, CDR2 SVGIG (reference sequence). The CDR3 DNA is TGTGCCTGGAGTGTGACGACCCATAGATCTGAAGCTTTCTTT. This gives the protein CAWSVTTHRSEAFF.

The sample holds a few counts of this clone. V gene TRBV19 combines with J gene TRBJ2-3; D unclear. The V gene's germline CDR1 is LNHDA and CDR2 SQIVND (reference sequence). Trimming cost V 6 bases and J 2 bases, with 15 bases left between them. The CDR3 sequence is 15 residues long. In nucleotides, the CDR3 is TGTGCCAGTAGAAGACCCTGGTGGCCCACAGATACGCAGTATTTT. Translated: CASRRPWWPTDTQYF.

The rearrangement links TRBV2 to TRBJ1-4; D unclear. Trimming stripped 6 bases from V and 7 bases from J, with 24 bases between. CDR3 length: 17 residues. The germline V gene has CDR1 SNHLY and CDR2 FYNNEI. CDR3 residues: CASRRNRERRSGEKLFF. DNA for the CDR3: TGTGCCAGCAGAAGAAATCGGGAAAGACGCTCGGGTGAAAAACTGTTTTTT.

This chain's CDR3 is CASSFGLGTDTQYF. Written as DNA, the CDR3 is TGTGCCAGCAGTTTTGGGCTTGGCACAGATACGCAGTATTTT. The chain uses TRBV28 and TRBJ2-3, with D hard to call. The CDR3 is 14 amino acids. Between the trimmed V and J ends, which lost 3 bases and 1 base, there was a span of 8 bases. Looked up from germline, CDR1 is MDHEN and CDR2 is SYDVKM.

About this clone: The junction and the germline gene differ at one end; a read error may be behind it. The chain has TRBV5-1 and TRBJ2-1; TRBD2 agrees at 7 bases. The CDR3 extends over 15 amino acids. Germline-derived CDR1 and CDR2 are SGHRS and YFSETQ. In DNA, the CDR3 is TGCGCCAGCAGCTTGGCCGGGGGAGGGCCGAATGAGCTGTTCTTC. Translated: CASSLAGGGPNELFF.

Only a few counts were recorded for this clone. The V and J genes are TRBV29-1 and TRBJ1-2; a possible D gene is TRBD1 (5 bases). Trimming took 6 bases from V and 6 from J, leaving 14 bases between them. The CDR3 consists of 12 residues. From germline, CDR1 is SQVTM and CDR2 ANQGSEA. CDR3 DNA sequence: TGCAGCGTCCTCCGGGGGGAGAATGGCTACACCTTC. Protein: CSVLRGENGYTF.

The chain couples TRBV19 to TRBJ1-5; maybe TRBD1 (5 bases). The CDR3 length is 15 residues. V was cut by 3 bases and J by 2 bases, with 11 bases left in between. Germline values: CDR1 LNHDA, CDR2 SQIVND (reference sequence). CDR3 nucleotides: TGTGCCAGTAGTATCCTGGGGGTGGGCAATCAGCCCCAGCATTTT. It encodes CASSILGVGNQPQHF.

CDR3 bases: TGTGCCAGCAGGGACACTAACTATGGCTACACCTTC. Residues: CASRDTNYGYTF. J is TRBJ1-2 and V is TRBV6-5, with D perhaps matching TRBD1 (5 bases). The CDR3 extends over 12 amino acids. Germline CDR1 reads MNHEY; CDR2 reads SVGAGI. Trimming stripped 6 bases from V and 0 bases from J, with 5 bases between.

This chain uses TRBV6-1 with TRBJ1-5, with a weak D call TRBD1 (5 bases). With 3 bases removed from V and 3 bases from J, the gap between germline ends came to 12 bases. This CDR3 contains 15 residues. The germline V gene has CDR1 MNHNS and CDR2 SASEGT. In nucleotides, the CDR3 is TGTGCCAGCAGTGACGGGACCCTACCCAATCAGCCCCAGCATTTT. Translation: CASSDGTLPNQPQHF.

The chain employs TRBV10-3 and TRBJ2-1; TRBD2 matches 8 bases. CDR1 and CDR2 (germline): ENHRY, SYGVKD. The CDR3 covers 13 residues. Unmatched junction bases numbered 4, after V lost 5 bases and J lost 7 bases. CDR3 sequence: CAISRGGPNEQFF. The CDR3 DNA follows: TGTGCCATCAGTCGGGGGGGGCCGAATGAGCAGTTCTTC.

V usage is TRBV7-3 and J usage is TRBJ2-1; 8 positions match TRBD2. V was clipped by 5 bases and J by 0 bases; unmatched bases: 3. The CDR3 extends over 15 amino acids. Germline V lookup: CDR1 SGHTA, CDR2 FQGTGA. CDR3 in amino acids: CASSPGGGSYNEQFF. CDR3 sequence (DNA): TGTGCCAGCAGCCCGGGGGGGGGCTCCTACAATGAGCAGTTCTTC.

This rearrangement joins TRBV2 to TRBJ2-7; possibly TRBD2 for D (6 bases). Trimming stripped 7 bases from V and 5 bases from J, with 18 bases between. CDR1 and CDR2 from the germline V gene are SNHLY and FYNNEI. The CDR3 has 14 residues. CDR3 coding DNA: TGTGCCAGCAAGCCTATAGGCGGGATTCACGAGCAGTACTTC. Encoded protein: CASKPIGGIHEQYF.

This chain uses TRBV6-1 with TRBJ2-1; TRBD1 agrees at 8 bases. V lost 1 base to trimming and J lost 7 bases; unmatched junction nucleotides: 0. CDR3 size: 13 residues. Germline CDR1 is MNHNS and CDR2 is SASEGT. CDR3 DNA: TGTGCCAGCAGTGAAGACAGGGGGAATGAGCAGTTCTTC. This sequence encodes CASSEDRGNEQFF.